This is a list of T cell receptor beta chains from one sample in a study of shared clonotypes between healthy human individuals. The repertoire was sequenced with immunoSEQ multiplex PCR; TCRdb's copy has only in-frame clones and lacks some. Here the sample spans 2.3 million or so clones, approximately 95% being singletons. The source material was naive CD4+ T cells from PBMCs. The receptors stem from a man in his late teens or twenties in good health. Some clones in this sample may be carry-over from other donors' samples. Each CDR3 is given with its conserved first and last residue. The D gene is left open where the match is weak. Only some rows state a clone size, as once, few, many or a class for expanded clones.

J: TRBJ2-7
length: 15
V: TRBV6-5
D: TRBD1
size: -
DNA: TGTGCCAGCAGGGCCGGGACAGGGGATTTATACGAGCAGTACTTC
CDR3: CASRAGTGDLYEQYF

J: TRBJ2-7
length: 14
V: TRBV6-5
D: -
size: -
DNA: TGTGCCAGCAGCAGACAGCCGCAATCCTACGAGCAGTACTTC
CDR3: CASSRQPQSYEQYF

J: TRBJ1-5
length: 16
V: TRBV28
D: TRBD1
size: -
DNA: TGTGCCAGCAGTTTAACCCCGGGACAGGGGACTCAGCCCCAGCATTTT
CDR3: CASSLTPGQGTQPQHF

J: TRBJ1-2
length: 15
V: TRBV5-1
D: -
size: -
DNA: TGCGCCAGCAGCTTAAGCCCCCAGGGCGGTGATGGCTACACCTTC
CDR3: CASSLSPQGGDGYTF

J: TRBJ1-4
length: 14
V: TRBV13
D: -
size: -
DNA: TGTGCCAGCAGCTTAAGGACCGTAAATGAAAAACTGTTTTTT
CDR3: CASSLRTVNEKLFF

J: TRBJ1-5
length: 13
V: TRBV7-8
D: -
size: -
DNA: TGTGCCAGCAGCTTGCCGGGGGGTCAGCCCCAGCATTTT
CDR3: CASSLPGGQPQHF

J: TRBJ2-7
length: 15
V: TRBV11-3
D: -
size: -
DNA: TGTGCCAGCAGCTTAGGGCCCGACTCAGGCTACGAGCAGTACTTC
CDR3: CASSLGPDSGYEQYF

J: TRBJ2-2
length: 18
V: TRBV5-1
D: TRBD2
size: -
DNA: TGCGCCAGCAGCCCAACCCCTCCGACTAGCGGGAGTTCAGGGGAGCTGTTTTTT
CDR3: CASSPTPPTSGSSGELFF

J: TRBJ2-4
length: 16
V: TRBV6-5
D: -
size: once
DNA: TGTGCCAGCAGTTTCAACAGGGTTGAGGCCAAAAACATTCAGTACTTC
CDR3: CASSFNRVEAKNIQYF

J: TRBJ2-7
length: 15
V: TRBV7-9
D: TRBD2
size: -
DNA: TGTGCCAGCAGCCTCCGGACTAGCAGGGCCTACGAGCAGTACTTC
CDR3: CASSLRTSRAYEQYF

J: TRBJ1-5
length: 15
V: TRBV2
D: TRBD1
size: -
DNA: TGTGCCAGCAGCCCCGACAGCCAGGGGGGTCAGCCCCAGCATTTT
CDR3: CASSPDSQGGQPQHF

J: TRBJ1-1
length: 17
V: TRBV2
D: -
size: -
DNA: TGTGCCAGCAGTGAAAACCGGGCCAGGGCCCTGAACACTGAAGCTTTCTTT
CDR3: CASSENRARALNTEAFF

J: TRBJ2-5
length: 13
V: TRBV19
D: TRBD1
size: once
DNA: TGTGCCAGTTGGGACAGGCAGAATGAGACCCAGTACTTC
CDR3: CASWDRQNETQYF

J: TRBJ2-3
length: 15
V: TRBV7-3
D: TRBD2
size: -
DNA: TGTGCCAGCAGCCCACTAGCGTTGGTGACAGATACGCAGTATTTT
CDR3: CASSPLALVTDTQYF

J: TRBJ2-4
length: 13
V: TRBV2
D: -
size: -
DNA: TGTGCCAGCAGTTTCGTACAGGCAAACATTCAGTACTTC
CDR3: CASSFVQANIQYF

J: TRBJ2-2
length: 11
V: TRBV7-8
D: -
size: -
DNA: TGTGCCGGAGGTAGACAGACGGAGCTGTTTTTT
CDR3: CAGGRQTELFF

J: TRBJ1-3
length: 16
V: TRBV18
D: -
size: -
DNA: TGTGCCAGCTCACCATCCCTATCGGGATCTGGAAACACCATATATTTT
CDR3: CASSPSLSGSGNTIYF

J: TRBJ1-5
length: 17
V: TRBV14
D: -
size: -
DNA: TGTGCCAGCAGCCAAGAGAAGGGCTCGTGGAGCAATCAGCCCCAGCATTTT
CDR3: CASSQEKGSWSNQPQHF

J: TRBJ2-7
length: 17
V: TRBV4-2
D: -
size: -
DNA: TGTGCCAGCAGCCCCTCTTTAGGGGCCCCGAGCTCCTACGAGCAGTACTTC
CDR3: CASSPSLGAPSSYEQYF

J: TRBJ1-2
length: 14
V: TRBV19
D: TRBD1
size: -
DNA: TGTGCCAGTAGTCAGACAGGGGACACCTATGGCTACACCTTC
CDR3: CASSQTGDTYGYTF

J: TRBJ1-5
length: 13
V: TRBV29-1
D: -
size: once
DNA: TGCAGCGTTGCCGGGGGCGGCAATCAGCCCCAGCATTTT
CDR3: CSVAGGGNQPQHF

J: TRBJ2-1
length: 15
V: TRBV7-2
D: TRBD2
size: -
DNA: TGTGCCAGCAGCCAAGGGACTAGCGGCTACAATGAGCAGTTCTTC
CDR3: CASSQGTSGYNEQFF

J: TRBJ2-1
length: 16
V: TRBV28
D: -
size: -
DNA: TGTGCCAGCAGCCGGGGGCTTACGAGCTCCTACAATGAGCAGTTCTTC
CDR3: CASSRGLTSSYNEQFF